This TCR beta chain was identified during a study of blood T cell repertoires in COVID-19. Study context: COVID-19 samples collected from the United States, Italy and Spain covered acute and convalescent phases.

There are 12 residues in the CDR3. Trimming stripped 9 bases from V and 9 bases from J, with 15 bases between. Clones were read by immunoSEQ multiplex PCR, and TCRdb kept only the in-frame ones, dropping some. Of 150,000 to 200,000 clones in the sample, around 80% were seen once. The specimen was peripheral blood. The TCR originated in a woman aged 80 or older with active or convalescent COVID-19. The V call is TRBV12-3 or TRBV12-4, the J call TRBJ1-5; no firm D call. The CDR3 region is CASNPGVGPQHF. For the CDR3, the DNA is TGTGCCAGTAACCCCGGGGTTGGGCCCCAGCATTTT.